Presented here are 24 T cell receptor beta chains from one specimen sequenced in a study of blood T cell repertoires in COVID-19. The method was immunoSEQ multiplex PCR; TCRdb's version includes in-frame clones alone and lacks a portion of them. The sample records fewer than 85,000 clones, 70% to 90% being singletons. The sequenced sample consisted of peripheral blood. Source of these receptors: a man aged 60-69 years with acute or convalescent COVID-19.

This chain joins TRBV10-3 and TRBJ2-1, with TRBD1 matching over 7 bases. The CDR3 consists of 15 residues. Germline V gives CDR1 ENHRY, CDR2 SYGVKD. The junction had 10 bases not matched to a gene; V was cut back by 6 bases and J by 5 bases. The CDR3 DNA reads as TGTGCCATCAGACCCACCCACAGGGGCGACAATGAGCAGTTCTTC. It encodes CAIRPTHRGDNEQFF.

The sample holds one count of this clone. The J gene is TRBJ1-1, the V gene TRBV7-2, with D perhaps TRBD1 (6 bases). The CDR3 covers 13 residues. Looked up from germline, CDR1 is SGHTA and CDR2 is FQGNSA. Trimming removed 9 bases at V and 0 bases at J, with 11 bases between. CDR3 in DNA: TGTGCCAGTACAGGACAGATGAACACTGAAGCTTTCTTT. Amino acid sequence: CASTGQMNTEAFF.

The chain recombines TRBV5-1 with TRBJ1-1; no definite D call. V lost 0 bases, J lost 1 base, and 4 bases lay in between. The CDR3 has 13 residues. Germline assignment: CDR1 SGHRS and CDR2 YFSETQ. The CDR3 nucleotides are TGCGCCAGCAGCTTGGACAGGAACACTGAAGCTTTCTTT. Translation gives CASSLDRNTEAFF. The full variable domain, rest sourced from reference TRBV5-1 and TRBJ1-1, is KAGVTQTPRYLIKTRGQQVTLSCSPISGHRSVSWYQQTPGQGLQFLFEYFSETQRNKGNFPGRFSGRQFSNSRSEMNVSTLELGDSALYLCASSLDRNTEAFFGQGTRLTVV.

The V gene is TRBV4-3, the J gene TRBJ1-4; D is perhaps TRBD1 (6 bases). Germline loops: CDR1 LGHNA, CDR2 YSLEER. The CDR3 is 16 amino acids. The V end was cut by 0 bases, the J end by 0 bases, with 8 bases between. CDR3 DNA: TGCGCCAGCAGCCAAGATTGGACAGCAACTAATGAAAAACTGTTTTTT. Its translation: CASSQDWTATNEKLFF.

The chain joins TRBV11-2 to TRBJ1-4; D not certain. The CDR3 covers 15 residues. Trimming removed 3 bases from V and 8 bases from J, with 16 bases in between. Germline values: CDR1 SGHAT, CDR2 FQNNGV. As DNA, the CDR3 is TGTGCCAGCAGCTTTCAGGCTGGAAGAGGGGAAAAACTGTTTTTT. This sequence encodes CASSFQAGRGEKLFF.

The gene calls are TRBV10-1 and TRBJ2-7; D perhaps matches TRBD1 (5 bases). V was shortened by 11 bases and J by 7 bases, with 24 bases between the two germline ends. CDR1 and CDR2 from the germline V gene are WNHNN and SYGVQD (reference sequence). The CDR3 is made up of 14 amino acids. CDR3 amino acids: CAPQHRTPEWEQYF. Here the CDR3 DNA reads TGCGCCCCTCAACACCGGACACCCGAGTGGGAGCAGTACTTC.

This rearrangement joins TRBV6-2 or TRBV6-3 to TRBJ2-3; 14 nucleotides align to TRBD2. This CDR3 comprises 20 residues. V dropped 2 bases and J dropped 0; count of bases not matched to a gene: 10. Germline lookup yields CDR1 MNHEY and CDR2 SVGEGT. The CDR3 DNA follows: TGTGCCAGCAGTTACACCTTGACTAGCGGGGGGGCGAGGAGCACAGATACGCAGTATTTT. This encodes CASSYTLTSGGARSTDTQYF.

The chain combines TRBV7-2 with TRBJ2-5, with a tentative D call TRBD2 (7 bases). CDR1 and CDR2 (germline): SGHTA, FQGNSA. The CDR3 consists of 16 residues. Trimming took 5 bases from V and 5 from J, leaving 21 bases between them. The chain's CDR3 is CASSPPPGGIGETQYF. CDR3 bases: TGTGCCAGCAGCCCCCCACCGGGGGGCATCGGGGAGACCCAGTACTTC.

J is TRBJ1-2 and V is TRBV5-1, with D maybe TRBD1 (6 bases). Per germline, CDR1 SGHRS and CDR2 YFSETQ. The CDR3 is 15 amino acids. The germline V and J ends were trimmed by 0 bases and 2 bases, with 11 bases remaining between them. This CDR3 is CASSLDSDRNYGYTF. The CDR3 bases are TGCGCCAGCAGCTTGGACTCCGACAGGAACTATGGCTACACCTTC.

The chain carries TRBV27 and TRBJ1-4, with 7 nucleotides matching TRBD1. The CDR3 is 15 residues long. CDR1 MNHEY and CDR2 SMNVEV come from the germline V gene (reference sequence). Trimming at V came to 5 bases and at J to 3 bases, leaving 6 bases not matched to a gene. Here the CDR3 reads CASSPWGQSNEKLFF. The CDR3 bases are TGTGCCAGCAGTCCCTGGGGACAGTCTAATGAAAAACTGTTTTTT.

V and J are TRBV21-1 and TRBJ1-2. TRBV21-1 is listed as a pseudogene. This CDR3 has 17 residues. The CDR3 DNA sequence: TGTGCCAGCAGCAAAGCACCGCTGGGGGGGCGCAGCTATGGCTACACCTTC. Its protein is CASSKAPLGGRSYGYTF.

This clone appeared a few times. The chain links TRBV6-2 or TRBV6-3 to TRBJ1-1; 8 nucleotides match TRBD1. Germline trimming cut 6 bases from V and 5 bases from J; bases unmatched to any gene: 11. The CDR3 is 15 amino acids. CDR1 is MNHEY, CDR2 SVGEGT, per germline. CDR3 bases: TGTGCCAGCAGCCGGACAGGGAAGGGGATGACTGAAGCTTTCTTT. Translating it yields CASSRTGKGMTEAFF.

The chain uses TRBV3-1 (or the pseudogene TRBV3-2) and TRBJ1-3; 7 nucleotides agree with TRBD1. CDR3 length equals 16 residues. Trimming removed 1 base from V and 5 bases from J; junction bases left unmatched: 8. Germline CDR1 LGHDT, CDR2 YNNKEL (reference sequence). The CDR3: CASSQGQGLSRNTIYF. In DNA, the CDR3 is TGTGCCAGCAGCCAAGGACAGGGACTTAGTCGAAACACCATATATTTT.

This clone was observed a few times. CDR3 bases: TGTGCCAGCAGCACAGGAGGCAATCAGCCCCAGCATTTT. Protein: CASSTGGNQPQHF. The chain uses TRBV6-5 and TRBJ1-5; TRBD1 might be the D (5 bases). The CDR3 consists of 13 residues. With 6 bases removed from V and 2 bases from J, the gap between germline ends came to 8 bases. The germline CDR1 and CDR2 sequences are MNHEY and SVGAGI.

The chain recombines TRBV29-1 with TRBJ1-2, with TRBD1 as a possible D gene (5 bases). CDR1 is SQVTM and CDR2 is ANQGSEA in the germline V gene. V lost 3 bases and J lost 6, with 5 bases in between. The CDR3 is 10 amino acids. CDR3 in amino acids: CSVDRDGYTF. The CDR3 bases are TGCAGCGTTGACAGGGATGGCTACACCTTC.

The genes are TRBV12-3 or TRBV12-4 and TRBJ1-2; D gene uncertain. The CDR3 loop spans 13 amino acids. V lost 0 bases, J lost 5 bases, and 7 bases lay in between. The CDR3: CASSLAGLYGYTF. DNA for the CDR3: TGTGCCAGCAGTTTAGCAGGACTGTATGGCTACACCTTC.

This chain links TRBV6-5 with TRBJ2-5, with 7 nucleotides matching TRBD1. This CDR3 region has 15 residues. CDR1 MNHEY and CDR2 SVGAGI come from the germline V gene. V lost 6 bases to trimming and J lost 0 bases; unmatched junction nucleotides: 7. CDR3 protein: CASSKLDRDQETQYF. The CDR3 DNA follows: TGTGCCAGCAGCAAACTTGACAGGGACCAAGAGACCCAGTACTTC.

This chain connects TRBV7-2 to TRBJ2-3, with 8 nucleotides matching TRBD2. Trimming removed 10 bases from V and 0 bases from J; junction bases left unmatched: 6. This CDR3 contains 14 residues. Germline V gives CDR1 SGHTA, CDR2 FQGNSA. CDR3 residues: CAIGSGGSTDTQYF. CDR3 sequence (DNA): TGTGCCATCGGAAGCGGGGGTAGCACAGATACGCAGTATTTT.

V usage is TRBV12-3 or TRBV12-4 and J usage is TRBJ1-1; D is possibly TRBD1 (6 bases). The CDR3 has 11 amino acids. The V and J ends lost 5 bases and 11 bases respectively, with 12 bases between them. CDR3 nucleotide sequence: TGTGCCAGCAGTACAGGGCAGGAGGCTTTCTTT. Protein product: CASSTGQEAFF.

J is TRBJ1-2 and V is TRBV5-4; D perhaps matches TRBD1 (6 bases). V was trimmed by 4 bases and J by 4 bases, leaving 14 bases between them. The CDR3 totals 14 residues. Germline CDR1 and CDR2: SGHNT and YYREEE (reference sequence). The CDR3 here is CASSGDRPTYGYTF. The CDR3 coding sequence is TGTGCCAGCAGCGGCGACAGGCCCACCTATGGCTACACCTTC.

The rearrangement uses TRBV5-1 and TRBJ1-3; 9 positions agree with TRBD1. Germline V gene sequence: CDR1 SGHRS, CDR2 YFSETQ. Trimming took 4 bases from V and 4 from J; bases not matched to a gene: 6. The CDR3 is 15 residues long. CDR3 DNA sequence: TGCGCCAGCAGCGAGAATACAGGGGGCGGAAACACCATATATTTT. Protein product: CASSENTGGGNTIYF. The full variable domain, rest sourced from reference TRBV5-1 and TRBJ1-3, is KAGVTQTPRYLIKTRGQQVTLSCSPISGHRSVSWYQQTPGQGLQFLFEYFSETQRNKGNFPGRFSGRQFSNSRSEMNVSTLELGDSALYLCASSENTGGGNTIYFGEGSWLTVV.

The CDR3 DNA sequence: TGTGCCAGCAGGTTGCTGGGGGGGAATAAGGGCACTGAAGCTTTCTTT. Protein sequence: CASRLLGGNKGTEAFF. The chain recombines TRBV27 with TRBJ1-1; weak D call: TRBD1 (5 bases). Germline loops: CDR1 MNHEY, CDR2 SMNVEV (reference sequence). V shed 6 bases and J shed 4 bases, with 21 bases lying between them. This CDR3 region has 16 residues.

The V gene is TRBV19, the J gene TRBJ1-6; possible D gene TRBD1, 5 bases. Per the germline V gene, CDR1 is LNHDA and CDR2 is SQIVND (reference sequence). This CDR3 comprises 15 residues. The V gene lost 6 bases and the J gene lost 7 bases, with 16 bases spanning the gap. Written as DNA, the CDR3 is TGTGCCAGTAGACCTGCGGGACGGAGAAATTCACCCCTCCACTTT. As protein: CASRPAGRRNSPLHF.

CDR3 region: CASRQGPVQPQHF. The CDR3, as DNA: TGTGCCAGCAGACAGGGGCCGGTTCAGCCCCAGCATTTT. The V and J genes are TRBV12-3 or TRBV12-4 and TRBJ1-5; TRBD1 aligns across 7 bases. There are 13 residues in the CDR3. J was trimmed by 6 bases and V by 6 bases; bases with no gene match: 5.